This T cell receptor beta chain was recorded in a study of cytomegalovirus exposure and HLA in healthy donors. CDR1 and CDR2 (germline): SGHKS, YYEKEE (reference sequence). CDR3 length: 15 residues. V gave up 0 bases and J gave up 4 bases, with 10 bases separating them. Clones were sequenced by immunoSEQ multiplex PCR, and TCRdb holds only the in-frame ones, with some missing. The repertoire holds some 85,000 clones, with roughly 96% as singletons. The donors were part of the validation cohort of more than 90 subjects. That cohort was separate from the first cohort, which comprised some 670 subjects. Notes on the study in general: Among TCR beta chains, those listed as cytomegalovirus-associated numbered fewer than 200. The CMV antigen specificity of a few CMV-associated chains was confirmed through in vitro analysis.

To note about this clone: Its specificity is not known.

The sample was PBMCs. V gene TRBV5-5 combines with J gene TRBJ2-2; D is perhaps TRBD1 (5 bases). The source of this sequence is a woman aged 18-35 years in good health and CMV-seronegative. The CDR3 loop is CASSLEGSFTGELFF. CDR3 coding DNA: TGTGCCAGCAGCTTGGAGGGGTCTTTCACCGGGGAGCTGTTTTTT.